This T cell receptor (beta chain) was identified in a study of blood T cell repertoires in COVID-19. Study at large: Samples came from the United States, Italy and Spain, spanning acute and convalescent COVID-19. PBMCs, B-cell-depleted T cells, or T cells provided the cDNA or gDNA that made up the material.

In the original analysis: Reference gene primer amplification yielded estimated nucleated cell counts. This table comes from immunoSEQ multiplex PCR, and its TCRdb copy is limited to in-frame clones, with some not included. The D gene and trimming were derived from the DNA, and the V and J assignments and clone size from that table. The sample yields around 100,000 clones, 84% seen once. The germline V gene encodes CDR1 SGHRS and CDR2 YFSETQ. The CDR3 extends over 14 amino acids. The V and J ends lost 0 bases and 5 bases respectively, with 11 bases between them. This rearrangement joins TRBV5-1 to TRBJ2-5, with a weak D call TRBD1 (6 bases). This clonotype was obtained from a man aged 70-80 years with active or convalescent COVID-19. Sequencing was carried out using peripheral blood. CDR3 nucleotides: TGCGCCAGCAGCTTGGCCCCAGGGGTGGAGACCCAGTACTTC. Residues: CASSLAPGVETQYF.